The 30 T cell receptor beta chains in this list originate from one sample, sequenced in a study of cytomegalovirus exposure and HLA in healthy donors. Vbeta (60) and Jbeta (13) primers were used in the PCR. Generated by immunoSEQ multiplex PCR, the TCRdb table keeps only in-frame clones and is missing some. The profile shows under 200,000 clones, 60% to 80% of them singletons. Sequencing used PBMCs. The origin of the receptors is a male donor in good health and CMV-seronegative.

This chain links TRBV27 with TRBJ2-6; D possibly corresponds to TRBD1 (6 bases). The V gene's germline CDR1 is MNHEY and CDR2 SMNVEV (reference sequence). Trimming pared 6 bases from V and 0 bases from J, leaving 12 bases between. This CDR3 spans 16 amino acids. The CDR3 spells CASSPLTGSGANVLTF. The CDR3 coding sequence is TGTGCCAGCAGCCCATTGACAGGCTCTGGGGCCAACGTCCTGACTTTC.

The chain has TRBV7-2 and TRBJ2-4; 7 nucleotides line up with TRBD2. Per the germline V gene, CDR1 is SGHTA and CDR2 is FQGNSA. Trimming took 4 bases from V and 7 from J; bases not matched to a gene: 10. The CDR3 spans 15 residues. CDR3 DNA: TGTGCCAGCAGCTCCCGGGGAGGGCCGGGGAACATTCAGTACTTC. Residues: CASSSRGGPGNIQYF.

This clone was recorded once. This sequence joins TRBV5-4 and TRBJ2-1; possible D gene TRBD2, 6 bases. V lost 0 bases to trimming and J lost 0 bases, with 7 bases between them. Germline assignment: CDR1 SGHNT and CDR2 YYREEE (reference sequence). CDR3 length: 15 residues. CDR3 protein: CASSLAGVSYNEQFF. In DNA form, the CDR3 reads TGTGCCAGCAGCTTGGCGGGGGTCTCCTACAATGAGCAGTTCTTC.

The chain has TRBV7-3 and TRBJ2-2; possible D gene TRBD2, 6 bases. This CDR3 region has 14 residues. Per the germline V gene, CDR1 is SGHTA and CDR2 is FQGTGA. Trimming pared 3 bases from V and 6 bases from J, leaving 11 bases between. This CDR3 reads CASSFVGGAGELFF. CDR3 nucleotides: TGTGCCAGCAGCTTCGTCGGGGGAGCCGGGGAGCTGTTTTTT.

J is TRBJ1-5 and V is TRBV6-6; 8 positions agree with TRBD1. Per the germline V gene, CDR1 is MNHNY and CDR2 is SVGAGI (reference sequence). The CDR3 runs to 16 residues. V lost 4 bases to trimming and J lost 1 base; unmatched junction nucleotides: 6. The DNA of the CDR3 is TGTGCCAGCAGTTCCCCGACAGGGGCGAGCAATCAGCCCCAGCATTTT. Amino acid sequence: CASSSPTGASNQPQHF.

The rearrangement joins TRBV7-3 to TRBJ2-1, with TRBD2 matching 12 bases. The CDR3 covers 16 residues. Germline V gene data show CDR1 as SGHTA and CDR2 as FQGTGA. V was pared by 5 bases and J by 5 bases, with 7 bases of the junction left unmatched. CDR3 loop: CASSAGLAGTHNEQFF. Here the CDR3 DNA reads TGTGCCAGCAGCGCCGGACTAGCGGGGACCCACAATGAGCAGTTCTTC.

The J gene is TRBJ1-1, the V gene TRBV11-1; no reliable D call. The CDR3 has 12 amino acids. Trimming removed 5 bases at V and 8 bases at J, with 12 bases between. CDR1 SGHAT and CDR2 FQDESV come from the germline V gene (reference sequence). CDR3 sequence reads: CASSERRLEAFF. Written as DNA, the CDR3 is TGTGCCAGCAGCGAAAGGAGGTTAGAAGCTTTCTTT.

The rearrangement uses TRBV7-9 and TRBJ1-4; 8 nucleotides line up with TRBD1. Germline-derived CDR1 and CDR2 are SEHNR and FQNEAQ (reference sequence). The CDR3 totals 14 residues. J gave up 5 bases and V 5 bases, and 4 bases lay outside the gene matches. In DNA form, the CDR3 reads TGTGCCAGCAGCCCCAGGACAGGGAATGAAAAACTGTTTTTT. This sequence encodes CASSPRTGNEKLFF.

The gene calls are TRBV4-2 and TRBJ2-5; a weak D match, TRBD2 (6 bases). Germline V gives CDR1 LGHNA, CDR2 YNFKEQ. The CDR3 length is 15 residues. Trimming removed 2 bases at V and 0 bases at J, with 10 bases between. This CDR3 reads CASSQRGDDQETQYF. The CDR3 DNA is TGTGCCAGCAGCCAACGCGGGGACGACCAAGAGACCCAGTACTTC.

The chain recombines TRBV29-1 with TRBJ2-5, with 8 bases lining up with TRBD2. Germline lookup yields CDR1 SQVTM and CDR2 ANQGSEA. This CDR3 is 15 amino acids long. The ends lost 1 base at V and 5 bases at J; junction bases unmatched: 9. CDR3 in DNA: TGCAGCGTTGAAGTGGGCGGGAGGAGGGGGGAGACCCAGTACTTC. This encodes CSVEVGGRRGETQYF.

J is TRBJ2-3 and V is TRBV20-1; D gene uncertain. Germline V CDR1 and CDR2: DFQATT, SNEGSKA (reference sequence). Trimming pared 6 bases from V and 5 bases from J, leaving 9 bases between. The CDR3 consists of 11 residues. The CDR3 sequence: CSATHGDTQYF. The CDR3 DNA reads TGCAGTGCCACTCACGGAGATACGCAGTATTTT.

The genes are TRBV28 and TRBJ2-1, with 11 bases identical to TRBD2. CDR3 length: 15 amino acids. Germline loops: CDR1 MDHEN, CDR2 SYDVKM. The junction had 9 bases not matched to a gene; V was cut back by 5 bases and J by 9 bases. Written as DNA, the CDR3 is TGTGCCAGCAGTCCTTTGACTAGCGGGATATCTGAGCAGTTCTTC. Protein: CASSPLTSGISEQFF.

This clone was seen a few times. The CDR3 sequence: CASSTGDSLGGYTF. CDR3 nucleotide sequence: TGTGCCAGCAGCACCGGGGACAGCCTGGGTGGCTACACCTTC. The chain combines TRBV11-2 with TRBJ1-2; 7 bases align to TRBD1. The CDR3 has 14 amino acids. Germline CDR1 and CDR2: SGHAT and FQNNGV. Trimming took 5 bases from V and 7 from J; bases not matched to a gene: 10.

This chain connects TRBV7-9 to TRBJ2-7, with D perhaps TRBD2 (6 bases). This CDR3 has 16 amino acids. CDR1 and CDR2 from the germline V gene are SEHNR and FQNEAQ (reference sequence). With 3 bases removed from V and 1 base from J, the gap between germline ends came to 16 bases. The CDR3 protein is CASSFLVGTRSYEQYF. In nucleotides, the CDR3 is TGTGCCAGCAGCTTCTTGGTGGGGACTCGTTCCTACGAGCAGTACTTC.

The chain carries TRBV5-1 and TRBJ2-3; 9 nucleotides agree with TRBD1. The germline V gene encodes CDR1 SGHRS and CDR2 YFSETQ. The CDR3 length is 14 residues. Trimming cost V 7 bases and J 3 bases; bases outside gene matches: 6. CDR3 protein: CASGTGGGTDTQYF. For the CDR3, the DNA is TGCGCCAGCGGAACAGGGGGCGGAACAGATACGCAGTATTTT. The full variable domain, its missing parts supplied by reference TRBV5-1 and TRBJ2-3, is KAGVTQTPRYLIKTRGQQVTLSCSPISGHRSVSWYQQTPGQGLQFLFEYFSETQRNKGNFPGRFSGRQFSNSRSEMNVSTLELGDSALYLCASGTGGGTDTQYFGPGTRLTVL.

The V and J genes are TRBV5-4 and TRBJ1-2; 8 bases map to TRBD1. V gave up 0 bases and J gave up 7 bases; unmatched junction bases: 5. CDR3 size: 14 residues. Germline lookup yields CDR1 SGHNT and CDR2 YYREEE (reference sequence). CDR3 nucleotide sequence: TGTGCCAGCAGCTTGGGGGACAGGAGGAGTGGCTACACCTTC. It encodes CASSLGDRRSGYTF.

The rearrangement links TRBV5-3 to TRBJ2-7; TRBD2 aligns across 9 bases. TRBV5-3 is reported as an ORF; its role is uncertain. Losses at the gene ends were 0 bases for V and 5 bases for J; bases not matched to a gene: 9. The CDR3 consists of 16 residues. The chain's CDR3 is CARSLVGGRAEDEQYF. CDR3 nucleotide sequence: TGTGCCAGAAGCTTGGTCGGCGGGAGGGCCGAAGACGAGCAGTACTTC.

This clone was detected once. V gene TRBV5-6 combines with J gene TRBJ1-1; 8 bases agree with TRBD1. Germline V gene lookup returns CDR1 SGHDT and CDR2 YYEEEE. J was trimmed by 7 bases and V by 2 bases; bases with no gene match: 10. This CDR3 is 15 amino acids long. The CDR3 DNA follows: TGTGCCAGCAGCTTTCATAGACAGGGGAGGATTGAAGCTTTCTTT. As protein: CASSFHRQGRIEAFF.

The chain combines TRBV7-9 with TRBJ2-5, with 8 bases lining up with TRBD2. The V segment lost 4 bases and the J segment 7 bases; nucleotides outside the gene matches: 5. The CDR3 sequence is 13 residues long. Germline CDR1 and CDR2: SEHNR and FQNEAQ (reference sequence). The CDR3 DNA sequence: TGTGCCAGCAGCTCCTCCGGGGGGGGGACCCAGTACTTC. Encoded protein: CASSSSGGGTQYF.

This chain connects TRBV27 to TRBJ2-5, with TRBD2 matching 9 bases. V was clipped by 8 bases and J by 2 bases; unmatched bases: 12. Germline values: CDR1 MNHEY, CDR2 SMNVEV (reference sequence). This CDR3 spans 16 amino acids. The CDR3 reads CASRGGASVIQETQYF. Written as DNA, the CDR3 is TGTGCCAGCCGCGGGGGGGCTAGCGTAATTCAAGAGACCCAGTACTTC.

Here the CDR3 DNA reads TGCAGCGTTGTAGGCGGGGGGGGCGGAGAGACCCAGTACTTC. Its translation is CSVVGGGGGETQYF. V and J are TRBV29-1 and TRBJ2-5; TRBD2 agrees at 9 bases. The CDR3 length is 14 residues. The V and J ends lost 4 bases and 4 bases, in that order; junction bases with no gene match: 7. Per the germline V gene, CDR1 is SQVTM and CDR2 is ANQGSEA. Variable domain in full (rest from reference TRBV29-1 and TRBJ2-5): SAVISQKPSRDICQRGTSLTIQCQVDSQVTMMFWYRQQPGQSLTLIATANQGSEATYESGFVIDKFPISRPNLTFSTLTVSNMSPEDSSIYLCSVVGGGGGETQYFGPGTRLLVL.

The chain joins TRBV28 to TRBJ1-4; D is unresolved. Germline V CDR1 and CDR2: MDHEN, SYDVKM. V was cut by 6 bases and J by 3 bases, with 14 bases left in between. The length of the CDR3 is 15 residues. The CDR3 region is CASSLAGSPNEKLFF. The CDR3 DNA sequence: TGTGCCAGCAGCCTGGCGGGGTCCCCTAATGAAAAACTGTTTTTT.

This rearrangement joins TRBV5-1 to TRBJ2-5; TRBD1 might be the D (6 bases). With the DNA end fitting TRBJ2-7 better, the J assignment may be wrong. The CDR3 length is 14 residues. Germline V gene sequence: CDR1 SGHRS, CDR2 YFSETQ. CDR3 in DNA: TGCGCCAGCAGCTTGTCCGGGACAACCTACGAGCAGTACTTC. This encodes CASSLSGTTYEQYF.

The chain employs TRBV18 and TRBJ1-5; D is ambiguous. The CDR3 runs 14 residues. The germline V gene has CDR1 KGHSH and CDR2 LQKENI. V was trimmed by 5 bases and J by 5 bases, leaving 13 bases between them. This chain's CDR3 is CASSTEGRHQPQHF. The DNA of the CDR3 is TGTGCCAGCTCAACCGAGGGCCGACATCAGCCCCAGCATTTT.

The V call is TRBV6-6, the J call TRBJ1-5; 11 bases map to TRBD1. The CDR3 runs to 15 residues. CDR1 and CDR2 (germline): MNHNY, SVGAGI (reference sequence). The trim removed 4 bases at V and 1 base at J, leaving 0 bases unmatched. This CDR3 is CASSWDRGSNQPQHF. DNA for the CDR3: TGTGCCAGCAGTTGGGACAGGGGGAGCAATCAGCCCCAGCATTTT.

The chain links TRBV6-8 to TRBJ2-4; D perhaps matches TRBD2 (6 bases). Germline V CDR1 and CDR2: MNHGY, SAAAGT. Trimming stripped 7 bases from V and 0 bases from J, with 19 bases between. There are 17 residues in the CDR3. The CDR3 DNA reads as TGTGCCAGCACCCGTTTCGGGGGTCCACTAGCCAAAAACATTCAGTACTTC. This gives the protein CASTRFGGPLAKNIQYF.

V usage is TRBV19 and J usage is TRBJ2-6; 7 positions match TRBD2. In germline, CDR1 is LNHDA, CDR2 SQIVND (reference sequence). CDR3 length equals 15 residues. Trimming at V came to 4 bases and at J to 0 bases, leaving 0 bases not matched to a gene. Here the CDR3 DNA reads TGTGCCAGTAGTAGCGGGGGCTCTGGGGCCAACGTCCTGACTTTC. Protein sequence: CASSSGGSGANVLTF.

Here the CDR3 reads CASTLGSVGSGNTIYF. Written as DNA, the CDR3 is TGTGCCAGCACTCTCGGGTCAGTCGGCTCTGGAAACACCATATATTTT. The genes are TRBV7-8 and TRBJ1-3; no definite D call. V lost 7 bases and J 0 bases, leaving 16 bases between the germline ends. The CDR3 is 16 amino acids. Germline lookup yields CDR1 SGHVS and CDR2 FQNEAQ.

V gene TRBV7-9 combines with J gene TRBJ1-5, with 7 bases lining up with TRBD1. The CDR3 covers 17 residues. Germline trimming cut 4 bases from V and 6 bases from J; bases unmatched to any gene: 15. CDR1 and CDR2 from the germline V gene are SEHNR and FQNEAQ (reference sequence). The CDR3 DNA sequence: TGTGCCAGCAGCTCCCACCAACAGACAGGGTTTAGTCAGCCCCAGCATTTT. Translation gives CASSSHQQTGFSQPQHF.

The genes are TRBV11-1 and TRBJ1-1, with TRBD1 as a possible D gene (5 bases). Per the germline V gene, CDR1 is SGHAT and CDR2 is FQDESV (reference sequence). Trimming removed 5 bases at V and 8 bases at J, with 15 bases between. CDR3 size: 13 residues. The DNA of the CDR3 is TGTGCCAGCAGCCGGAGGGGCCGCCGAGAAGCTTTCTTT. Encoded protein: CASSRRGRREAFF.